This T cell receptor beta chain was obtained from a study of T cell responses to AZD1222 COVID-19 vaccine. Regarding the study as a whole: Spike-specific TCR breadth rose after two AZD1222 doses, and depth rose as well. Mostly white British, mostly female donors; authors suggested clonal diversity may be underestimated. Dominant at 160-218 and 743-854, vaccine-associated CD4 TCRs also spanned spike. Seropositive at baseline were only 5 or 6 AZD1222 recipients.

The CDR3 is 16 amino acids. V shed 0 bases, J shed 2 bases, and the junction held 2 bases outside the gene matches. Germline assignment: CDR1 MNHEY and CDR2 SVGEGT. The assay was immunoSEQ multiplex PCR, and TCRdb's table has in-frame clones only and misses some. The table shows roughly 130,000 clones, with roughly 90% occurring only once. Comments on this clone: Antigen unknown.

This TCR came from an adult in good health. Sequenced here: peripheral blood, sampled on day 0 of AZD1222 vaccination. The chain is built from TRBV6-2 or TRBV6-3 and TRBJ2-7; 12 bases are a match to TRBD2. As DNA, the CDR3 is TGTGCCAGCAGTTACTCGACTAGCGGGGGAACCTACGAGCAGTACTTC. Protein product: CASSYSTSGGTYEQYF.